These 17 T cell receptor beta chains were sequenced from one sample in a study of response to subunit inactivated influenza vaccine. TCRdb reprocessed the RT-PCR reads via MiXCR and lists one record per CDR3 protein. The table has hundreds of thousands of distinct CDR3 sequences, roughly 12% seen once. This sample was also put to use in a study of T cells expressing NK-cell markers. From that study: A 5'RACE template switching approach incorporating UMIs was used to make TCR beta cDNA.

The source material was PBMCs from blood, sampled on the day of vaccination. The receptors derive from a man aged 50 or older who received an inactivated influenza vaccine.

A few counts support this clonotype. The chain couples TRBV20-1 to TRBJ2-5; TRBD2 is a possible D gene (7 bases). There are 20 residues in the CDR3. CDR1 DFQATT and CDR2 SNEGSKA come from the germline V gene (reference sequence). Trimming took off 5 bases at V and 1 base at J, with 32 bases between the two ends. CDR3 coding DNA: TGCAGTGCTCTTCACAGGGTGACAGTCGGCATAGCGGGTTCCCAAGAGACCCAGTACTTC. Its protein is CSALHRVTVGIAGSQETQYF.

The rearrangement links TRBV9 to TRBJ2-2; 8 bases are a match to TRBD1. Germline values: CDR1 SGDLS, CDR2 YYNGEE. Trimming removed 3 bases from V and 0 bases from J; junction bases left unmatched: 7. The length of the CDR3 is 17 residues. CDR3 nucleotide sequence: TGTGCCAGCAGCGCCCACAGACAGGGGACGAACACCGGGGAGCTGTTTTTT. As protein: CASSAHRQGTNTGELFF.

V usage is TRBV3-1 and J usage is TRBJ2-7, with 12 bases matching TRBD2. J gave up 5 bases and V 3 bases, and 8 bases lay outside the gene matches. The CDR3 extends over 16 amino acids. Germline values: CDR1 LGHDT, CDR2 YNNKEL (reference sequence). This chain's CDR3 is CASSQGWTSGAHEQYF. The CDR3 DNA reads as TGTGCCAGCAGCCAGGGATGGACTAGCGGGGCTCACGAGCAGTACTTC.

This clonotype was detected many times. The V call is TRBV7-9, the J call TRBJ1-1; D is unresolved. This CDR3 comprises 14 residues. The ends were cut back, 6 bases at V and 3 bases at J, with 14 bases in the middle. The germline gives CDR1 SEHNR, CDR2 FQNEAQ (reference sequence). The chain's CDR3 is CASRDGGFDTEAFF. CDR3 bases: TGTGCCAGCAGAGACGGCGGTTTTGACACTGAAGCTTTCTTT.

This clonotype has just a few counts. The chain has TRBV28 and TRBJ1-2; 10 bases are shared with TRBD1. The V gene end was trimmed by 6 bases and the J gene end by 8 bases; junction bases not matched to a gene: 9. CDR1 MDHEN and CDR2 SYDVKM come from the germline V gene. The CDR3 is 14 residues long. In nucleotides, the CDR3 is TGTGCCAGCAGAGCCCTCGGGACAGGGGACGGCTACACCTTC. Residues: CASRALGTGDGYTF.

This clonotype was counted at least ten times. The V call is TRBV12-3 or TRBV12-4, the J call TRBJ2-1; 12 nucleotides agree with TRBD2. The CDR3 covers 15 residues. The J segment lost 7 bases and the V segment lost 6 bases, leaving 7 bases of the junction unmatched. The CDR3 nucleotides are TGTGCCAGCAGACCTAGCGGGAGGGCCAATAATGAGCAGTTCTTC. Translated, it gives CASRPSGRANNEQFF.

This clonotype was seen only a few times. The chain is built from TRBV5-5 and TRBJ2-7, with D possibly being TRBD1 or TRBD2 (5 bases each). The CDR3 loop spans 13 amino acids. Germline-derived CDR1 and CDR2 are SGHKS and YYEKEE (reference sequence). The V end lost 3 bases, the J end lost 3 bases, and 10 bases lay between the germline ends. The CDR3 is CASSWDVGYEQYF. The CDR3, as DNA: TGTGCCAGCAGCTGGGACGTAGGCTACGAGCAGTACTTC.

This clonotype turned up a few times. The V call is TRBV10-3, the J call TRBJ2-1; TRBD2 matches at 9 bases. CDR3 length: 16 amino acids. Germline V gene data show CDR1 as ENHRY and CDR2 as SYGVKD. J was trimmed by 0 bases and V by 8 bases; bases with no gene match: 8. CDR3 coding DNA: TGTGCCATCTCTCATAGCGGGAGCTCCTCCTACAATGAGCAGTTCTTC. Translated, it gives CAISHSGSSSYNEQFF.

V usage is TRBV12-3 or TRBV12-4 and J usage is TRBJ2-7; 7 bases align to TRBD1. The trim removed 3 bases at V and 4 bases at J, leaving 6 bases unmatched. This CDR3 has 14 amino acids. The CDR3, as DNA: TGTGCCAGCAGTTTCGACAGGGATCCTTACGAGCAGTACTTC. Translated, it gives CASSFDRDPYEQYF.

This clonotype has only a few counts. The CDR3 here is CASSVGGTSGGPYNEQFF. The CDR3 nucleotides are TGTGCCAGCAGCGTAGGGGGGACTAGCGGGGGACCCTACAATGAGCAGTTCTTC. The rearrangement joins TRBV9 to TRBJ2-1; 14 nucleotides agree with TRBD2. Germline V CDR1 and CDR2: SGDLS, YYNGEE. The CDR3 is 18 amino acids. The V and J ends lost 0 bases and 2 bases, in that order; junction bases with no gene match: 4.

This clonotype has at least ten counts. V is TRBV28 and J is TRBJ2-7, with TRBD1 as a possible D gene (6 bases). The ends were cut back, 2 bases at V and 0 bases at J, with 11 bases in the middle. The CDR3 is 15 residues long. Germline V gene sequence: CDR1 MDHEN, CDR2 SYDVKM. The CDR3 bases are TGTGCCAGCAGTTTAGAGACAGGACACTCCTACGAGCAGTACTTC. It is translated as CASSLETGHSYEQYF.

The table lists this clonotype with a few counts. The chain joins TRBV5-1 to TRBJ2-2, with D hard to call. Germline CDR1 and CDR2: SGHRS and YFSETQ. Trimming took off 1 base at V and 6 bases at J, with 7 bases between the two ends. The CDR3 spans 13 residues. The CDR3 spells CASSLKGPGELFF. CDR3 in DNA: TGCGCCAGCAGCTTGAAGGGCCCCGGGGAGCTGTTTTTT. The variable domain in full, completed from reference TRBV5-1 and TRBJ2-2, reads KAGVTQTPRYLIKTRGQQVTLSCSPISGHRSVSWYQQTPGQGLQFLFEYFSETQRNKGNFPGRFSGRQFSNSRSEMNVSTLELGDSALYLCASSLKGPGELFFGEGSRLTVL.

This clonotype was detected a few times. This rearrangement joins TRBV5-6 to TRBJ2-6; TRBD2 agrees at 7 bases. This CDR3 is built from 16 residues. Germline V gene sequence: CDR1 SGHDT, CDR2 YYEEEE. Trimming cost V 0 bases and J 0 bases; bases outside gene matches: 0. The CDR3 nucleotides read TGTGCCAGCAGCTTGGGCGGGAGCTCTGGGGCCAACGTCCTGACTTTC. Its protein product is CASSLGGSSGANVLTF.

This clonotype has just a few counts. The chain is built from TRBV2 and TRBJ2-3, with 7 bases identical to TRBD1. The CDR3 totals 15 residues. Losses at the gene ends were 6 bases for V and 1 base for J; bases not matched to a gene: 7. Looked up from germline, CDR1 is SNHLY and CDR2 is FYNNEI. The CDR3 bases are TGTGCCAGCAGGGAGACAGGGCGAGGCACAGATACGCAGTATTTT. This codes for CASRETGRGTDTQYF.

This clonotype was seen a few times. The DNA for the CDR3 is TGCGCCAGCAGCCAACACCTAGGGGGGGGCTCCTACAATGAGCAGTTCTTC. As protein: CASSQHLGGGSYNEQFF. The chain combines TRBV4-3 with TRBJ2-1, with D tentatively TRBD2 (7 bases). The ends were cut back, 2 bases at V and 0 bases at J, with 14 bases in the middle. Germline V gene sequence: CDR1 LGHNA, CDR2 YSLEER. The CDR3 loop spans 17 amino acids.

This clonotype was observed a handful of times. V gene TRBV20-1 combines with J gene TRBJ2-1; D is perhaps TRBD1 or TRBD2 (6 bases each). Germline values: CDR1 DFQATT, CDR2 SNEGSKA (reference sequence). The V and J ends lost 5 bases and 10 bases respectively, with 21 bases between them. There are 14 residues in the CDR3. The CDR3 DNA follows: TGCAGTGCTCCCGAGGGGGGTATAGCCGGCGAGCAGTTCTTC. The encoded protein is CSAPEGGIAGEQFF.

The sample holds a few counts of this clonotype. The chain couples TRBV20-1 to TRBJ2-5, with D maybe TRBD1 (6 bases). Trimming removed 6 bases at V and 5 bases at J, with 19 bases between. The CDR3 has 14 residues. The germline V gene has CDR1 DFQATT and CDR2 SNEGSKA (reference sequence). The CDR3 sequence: CSARLSGAGETQYF. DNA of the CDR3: TGCAGTGCCCGCCTTTCAGGGGCCGGGGAGACCCAGTACTTC.